The 3 T cell receptor beta chains given below trace back to one sample, sequenced in a study of blood T cell repertoires in COVID-19. TCRdb keeps only in-frame clones here, not all; method: immunoSEQ multiplex PCR. This sample yields about 5,000 clones, of which more than 70% are seen a single time; under 55% belongs to the top ten. Sequencing was carried out using peripheral blood. These receptors all stem from a man in his 70s with COVID-19, enrolled during active disease.

The CDR3 spells CASSSEGGRVYSNQPQHF. DNA for the CDR3: TGTGCCAGCAGTTCCGAAGGCGGCAGGGTTTATAGCAATCAGCCCCAGCATTTT. V usage is TRBV2 and J usage is TRBJ1-5, with a tentative D call TRBD1 (5 bases). Trimming stripped 5 bases from V and 0 bases from J, with 20 bases between. Germline V lookup: CDR1 SNHLY, CDR2 FYNNEI. The CDR3 has 18 residues. Full variable domain (rest looked up from reference TRBV2 and TRBJ1-5): EPEVTQTPSHQVTQMGQEVILRCVPISNHLYFYWYRQILGQKVEFLVSFYNNEISEKSEIFDDQFSVERPDGSNFTLKIRSTKLEDSAMYFCASSSEGGRVYSNQPQHFGDGTRLSIL.

CDR3 sequence (DNA): TGCGCCAGCAGCTTGGGACTTCAGGGATCGGGGGCAGATACGCAGTATTTT. Translating gives CASSLGLQGSGADTQYF. This chain connects TRBV5-1 to TRBJ2-3, with D tentatively TRBD2 (6 bases). The CDR3 sequence is 17 residues long. V was shortened by 0 bases and J by 4 bases, with 18 bases between the two germline ends. Germline values: CDR1 SGHRS, CDR2 YFSETQ.

The rearrangement uses TRBV7-7 and TRBJ2-5; 7 bases align to TRBD1. The CDR3 is 15 residues long. Trimming removed 2 bases from V and 1 base from J; junction bases left unmatched: 4. CDR1 is SSHAT and CDR2 is FNYEAQ in the germline V gene (reference sequence). CDR3 in amino acids: CASSLPDRSQETQYF. CDR3 DNA: TGTGCCAGCAGCTTACCGGACAGGTCCCAAGAGACCCAGTACTTC.